This T cell receptor (beta chain) was found in a study of blood T cells in healthy people across ages. Sample-barcoded 5' priming and a J-beta primer mix drove a second PCR of about 6 to 11 cycles. Template switching added a 12-random-nucleotide identifier to every cDNA molecule. TCRdb re-called the 5' RACE reads through MiXCR, storing one row per CDR3 protein. The repertoire holds roughly 930,000 distinct CDR3 sequences, with 48% as singletons. As to this clonotype: Its specificity is unknown.

General study findings and limits: Changes seen in expanded clonotypes were possibly confounded by donor CMV status left unknown.

V lost 0 bases and J 7 bases, leaving 6 bases between the germline ends. Looked up from germline, CDR1 is SEHNR and CDR2 is FQNEAQ (reference sequence). This CDR3 has 13 residues. This chain joins TRBV7-9 and TRBJ1-4; D gene unclear. This TCR was recovered from a young man in good health. Material: blood. This CDR3 is CASSLAGSEKLFF. The CDR3 DNA is TGTGCCAGCAGCTTAGCAGGGAGTGAAAAACTGTTTTTT. The full variable domain, with the rest looked up from reference TRBV7-9 and TRBJ1-4, is DTGVSQNPRHKITKRGQNVTFRCDPISEHNRLYWYRQTLGQGPEFLTYFQNEAQLEKSRLLSDRFSAERPKGSFSTLEIQRTEQGDSAMYLCASSLAGSEKLFFGSGTQLSVL.